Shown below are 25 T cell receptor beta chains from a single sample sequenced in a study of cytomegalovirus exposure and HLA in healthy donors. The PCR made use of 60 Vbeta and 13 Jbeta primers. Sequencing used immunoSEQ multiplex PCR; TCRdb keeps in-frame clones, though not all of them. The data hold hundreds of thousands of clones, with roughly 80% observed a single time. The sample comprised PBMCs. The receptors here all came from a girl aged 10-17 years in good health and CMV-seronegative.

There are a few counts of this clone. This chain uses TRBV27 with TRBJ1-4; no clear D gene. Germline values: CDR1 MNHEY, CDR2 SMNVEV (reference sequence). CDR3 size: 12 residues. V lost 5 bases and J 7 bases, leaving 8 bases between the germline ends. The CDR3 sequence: CASSASGEKLFF. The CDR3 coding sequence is TGTGCCAGCAGTGCCTCGGGTGAAAAACTGTTTTTT.

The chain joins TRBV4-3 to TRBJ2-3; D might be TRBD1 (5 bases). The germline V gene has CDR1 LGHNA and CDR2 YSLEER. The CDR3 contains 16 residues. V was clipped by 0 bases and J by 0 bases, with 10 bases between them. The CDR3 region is CASSQEGPRSTDTQYF. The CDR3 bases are TGCGCCAGCAGCCAAGAGGGGCCTAGAAGCACAGATACGCAGTATTTT.

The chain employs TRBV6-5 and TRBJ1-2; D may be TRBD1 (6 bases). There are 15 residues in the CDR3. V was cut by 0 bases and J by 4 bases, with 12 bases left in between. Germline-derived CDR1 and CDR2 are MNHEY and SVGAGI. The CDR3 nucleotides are TGTGCCAGCAGTTACTCGCTACAGGGCGGCTATGGCTACACCTTC. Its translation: CASSYSLQGGYGYTF.

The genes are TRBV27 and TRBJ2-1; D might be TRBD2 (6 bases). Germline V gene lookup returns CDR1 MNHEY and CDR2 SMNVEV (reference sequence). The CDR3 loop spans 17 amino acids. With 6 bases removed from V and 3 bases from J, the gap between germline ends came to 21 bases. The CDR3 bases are TGTGCCAGCAGGGGGCAACGGGAGAACTCTTTCTACAATGAGCAGTTCTTC. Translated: CASRGQRENSFYNEQFF.

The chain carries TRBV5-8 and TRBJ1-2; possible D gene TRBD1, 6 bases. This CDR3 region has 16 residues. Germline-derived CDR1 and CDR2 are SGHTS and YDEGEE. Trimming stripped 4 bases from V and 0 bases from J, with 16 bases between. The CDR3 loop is CASSLLGHRTNYGYTF. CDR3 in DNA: TGTGCCAGCAGCCTTCTGGGACACCGGACTAACTATGGCTACACCTTC.

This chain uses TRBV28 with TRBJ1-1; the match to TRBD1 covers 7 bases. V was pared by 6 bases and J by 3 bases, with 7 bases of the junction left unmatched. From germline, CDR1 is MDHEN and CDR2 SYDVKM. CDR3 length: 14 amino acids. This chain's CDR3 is CASRHRGSDTEAFF. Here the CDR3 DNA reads TGTGCCAGCAGACACAGGGGTAGTGACACTGAAGCTTTCTTT.

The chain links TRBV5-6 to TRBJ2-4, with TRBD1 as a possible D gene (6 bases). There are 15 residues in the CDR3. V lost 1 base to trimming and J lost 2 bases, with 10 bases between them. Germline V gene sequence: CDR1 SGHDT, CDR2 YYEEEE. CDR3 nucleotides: TGTGCCAGCAGCTTGATAACAGGGCCCAAAAACATTCAGTACTTC. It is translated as CASSLITGPKNIQYF.

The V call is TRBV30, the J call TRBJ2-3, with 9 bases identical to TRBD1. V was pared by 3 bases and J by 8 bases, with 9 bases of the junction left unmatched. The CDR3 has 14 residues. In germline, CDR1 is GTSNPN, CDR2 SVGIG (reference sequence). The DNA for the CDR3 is TGTGCCTGGAGCCCGACAGGGGGTGGAAGTACGCAGTATTTT. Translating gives CAWSPTGGGSTQYF.

The CDR3 coding sequence is TGTGCCAGCACTTCTAGCGGGGGGCCTTACAATGAGCAGTTCTTC. Translated: CASTSSGGPYNEQFF. The V gene is TRBV27, the J gene TRBJ2-1, with 11 bases aligning to TRBD2. The CDR3 is 15 residues long. V was pared by 7 bases and J by 4 bases, with 6 bases of the junction left unmatched. CDR1 and CDR2 (germline): MNHEY, SMNVEV (reference sequence).

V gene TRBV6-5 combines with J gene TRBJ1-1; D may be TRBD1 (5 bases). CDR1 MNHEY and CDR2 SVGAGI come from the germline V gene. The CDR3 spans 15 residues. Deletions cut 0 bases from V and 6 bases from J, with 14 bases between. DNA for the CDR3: TGTGCCAGCAGTTACTCTGGGGGGGGTAGGGCTGAAGCTTTCTTT. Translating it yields CASSYSGGGRAEAFF.

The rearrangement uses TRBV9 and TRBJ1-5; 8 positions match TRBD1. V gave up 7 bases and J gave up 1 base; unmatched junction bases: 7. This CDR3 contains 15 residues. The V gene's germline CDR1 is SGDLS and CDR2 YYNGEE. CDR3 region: CASFNRGKSNQPQHF. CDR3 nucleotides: TGTGCCAGCTTCAACAGGGGGAAGAGCAATCAGCCCCAGCATTTT.

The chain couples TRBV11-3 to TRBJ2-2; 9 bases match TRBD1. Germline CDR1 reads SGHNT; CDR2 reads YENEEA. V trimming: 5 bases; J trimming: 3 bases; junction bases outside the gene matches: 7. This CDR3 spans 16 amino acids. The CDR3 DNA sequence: TGTGCCAGCAGCCAAGGGACAGGGACCCACACCGGGGAGCTGTTTTTT. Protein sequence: CASSQGTGTHTGELFF. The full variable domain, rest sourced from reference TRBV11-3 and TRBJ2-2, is EAGVVQSPRYKIIEKKQPVAFWCNPISGHNTLYWYLQNLGQGPELLIRYENEEAVDDSQLPKDRFSAERLKGVDSTLKIQPAELGDSAVYLCASSQGTGTHTGELFFGEGSRLTVL.

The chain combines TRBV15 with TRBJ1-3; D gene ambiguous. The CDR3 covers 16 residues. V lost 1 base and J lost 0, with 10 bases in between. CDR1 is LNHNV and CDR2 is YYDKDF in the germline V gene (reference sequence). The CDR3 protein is CATSRAGTASGNTIYF. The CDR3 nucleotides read TGTGCCACCAGCAGAGCGGGAACAGCCTCTGGAAACACCATATATTTT.

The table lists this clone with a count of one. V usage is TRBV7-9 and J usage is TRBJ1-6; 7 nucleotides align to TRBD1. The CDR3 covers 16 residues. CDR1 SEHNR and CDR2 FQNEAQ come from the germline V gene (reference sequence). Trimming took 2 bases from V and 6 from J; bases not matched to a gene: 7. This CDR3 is CASSLTGVGLNSPLHF. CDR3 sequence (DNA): TGTGCCAGCAGCTTAACAGGGGTTGGTCTTAATTCACCCCTCCACTTT.

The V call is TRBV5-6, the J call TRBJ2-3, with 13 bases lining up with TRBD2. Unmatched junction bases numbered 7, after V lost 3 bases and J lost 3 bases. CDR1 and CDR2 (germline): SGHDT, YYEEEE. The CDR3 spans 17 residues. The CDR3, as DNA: TGTGCCAGCAGCTCACAGACTAGCGGGGGGAGAACAGATACGCAGTATTTT. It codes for CASSSQTSGGRTDTQYF.

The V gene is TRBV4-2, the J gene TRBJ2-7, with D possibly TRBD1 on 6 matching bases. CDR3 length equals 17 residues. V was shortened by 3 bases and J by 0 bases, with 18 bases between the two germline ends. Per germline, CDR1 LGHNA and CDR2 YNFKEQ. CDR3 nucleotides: TGTGCCAGCAGCCACTCCATGGCCGGGACAACCTCCTACGAGCAGTACTTC. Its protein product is CASSHSMAGTTSYEQYF.

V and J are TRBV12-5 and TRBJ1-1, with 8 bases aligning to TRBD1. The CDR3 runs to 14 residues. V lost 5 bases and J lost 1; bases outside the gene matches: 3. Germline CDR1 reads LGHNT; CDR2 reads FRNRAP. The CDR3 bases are TGTGCTAGTGGTACCGGGACAGGGAACACTGAAGCTTTCTTT. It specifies CASGTGTGNTEAFF. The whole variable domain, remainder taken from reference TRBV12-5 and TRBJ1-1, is DARVTQTPRHKVTEMGQEVTMRCQPILGHNTVFWYRQTMMQGLELLAYFRNRAPLDDSGMPKDRFSAEMPDATLATLKIQPSEPRDSAVYFCASGTGTGNTEAFFGQGTRLTVV.

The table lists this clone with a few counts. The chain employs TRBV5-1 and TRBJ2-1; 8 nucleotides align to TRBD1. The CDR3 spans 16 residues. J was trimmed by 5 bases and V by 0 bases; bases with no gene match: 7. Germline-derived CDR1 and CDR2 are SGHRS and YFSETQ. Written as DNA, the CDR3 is TGCGCCAGCAGCTTGGCCCTGCAGGGGGCAGACAATGAGCAGTTCTTC. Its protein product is CASSLALQGADNEQFF.

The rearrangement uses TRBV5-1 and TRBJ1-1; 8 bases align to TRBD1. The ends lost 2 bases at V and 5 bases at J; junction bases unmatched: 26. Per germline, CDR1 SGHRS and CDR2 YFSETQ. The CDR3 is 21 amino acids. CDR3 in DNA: TGCGCCAGCAGCTTAGCCGCGAGCAATTGCGGAGGGTCGGACAGGGTAACTGAAGCTTTCTTT. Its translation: CASSLAASNCGGSDRVTEAFF.

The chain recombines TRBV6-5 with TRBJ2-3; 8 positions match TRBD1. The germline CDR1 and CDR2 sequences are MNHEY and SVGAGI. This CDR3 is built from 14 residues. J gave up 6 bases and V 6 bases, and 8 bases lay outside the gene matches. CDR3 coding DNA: TGTGCCAGCAGCCTGGGACAGGCCCGGGATACGCAGTATTTT. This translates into CASSLGQARDTQYF.

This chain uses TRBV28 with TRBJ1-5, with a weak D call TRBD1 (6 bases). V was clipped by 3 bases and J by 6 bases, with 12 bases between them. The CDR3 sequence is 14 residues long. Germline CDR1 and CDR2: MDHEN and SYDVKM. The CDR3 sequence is CASSLGGASQPQHF. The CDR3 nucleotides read TGTGCCAGCAGTTTGGGGGGGGCTAGTCAGCCCCAGCATTTT. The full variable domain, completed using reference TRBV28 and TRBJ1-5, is DVKVTQSSRYLVKRTGEKVFLECVQDMDHENMFWYRQDPGLGLRLIYFSYDVKMKEKGDIPEGYSVSREKKERFSLILESASTNQTSMYLCASSLGGASQPQHFGDGTRLSIL.

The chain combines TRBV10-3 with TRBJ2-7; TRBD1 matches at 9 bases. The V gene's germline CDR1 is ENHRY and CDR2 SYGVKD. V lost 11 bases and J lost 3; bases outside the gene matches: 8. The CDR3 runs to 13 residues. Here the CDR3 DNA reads TGTGCCGTAGCCACAGGGGGCGTCTACGAGCAGTACTTC. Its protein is CAVATGGVYEQYF.

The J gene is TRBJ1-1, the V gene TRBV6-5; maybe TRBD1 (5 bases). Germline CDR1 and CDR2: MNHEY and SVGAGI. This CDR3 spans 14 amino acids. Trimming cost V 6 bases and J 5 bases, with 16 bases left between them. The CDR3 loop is CASSPPQGETEAFF. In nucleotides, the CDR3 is TGTGCCAGCAGCCCCCCCCAAGGGGAAACTGAAGCTTTCTTT.

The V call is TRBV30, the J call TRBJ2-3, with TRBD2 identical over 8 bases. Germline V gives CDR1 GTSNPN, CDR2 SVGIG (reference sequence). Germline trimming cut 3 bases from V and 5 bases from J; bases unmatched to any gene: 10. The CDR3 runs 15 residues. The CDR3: CAWRGSSGGRDTQYF. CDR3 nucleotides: TGTGCCTGGAGGGGGTCCAGCGGGGGAAGAGATACGCAGTATTTT.

CDR3 bases: TGCAGCGTGCGCAAATTAGCGGGGGCGAAAAGAGGGCAAGAGACCCAGTACTTC. Encoded protein: CSVRKLAGAKRGQETQYF. The rearrangement uses TRBV29-1 and TRBJ2-5, with 9 nucleotides matching TRBD2. The V and J ends lost 6 bases and 2 bases, in that order; junction bases with no gene match: 19. The CDR3 extends over 18 amino acids. Germline CDR1 SQVTM, CDR2 ANQGSEA.